This TCR beta chain was sequenced during a study of technical replicates of blood from several donors (TCRdb year 2017). V sheds 6 bases and J sheds 4 bases, leaving 6 bases between their ends. The germline V gene gives CDR1 as SNHLY and CDR2 as FYNNEI. From cysteine to phenylalanine, the CDR3 is 11 amino acids long. Of all the DNA, just the CDR3 is kept, 33 bases in frame from base 1. The library was produced with the immunoSEQ multiplex PCR assay. TCRdb stores this immuneACCESS table with in-frame sequences only. Part of the clones is absent; in the studies checked, under half of the shortfall reflects unresolved V genes, and no reason is known for the rest. The sample has roughly 100,000 clones on record, 90% to 97% of them singletons. The ten largest clones capture approximately 0.35% of the sample. On this clone itself: Its antigen is currently not known. No base quality values were provided; no much bigger clone lies one nucleotide off.

The chain uses TRBV2 and TRBJ2-5, with TRBD2 tentatively as D gene (5 bases match). This TCR was sampled from a human donor in good health. Sequenced material: T cells isolated from PBMCs. For the CDR3, the sequence is CASRTRETQYF. The DNA sequence is TGTGCCAGCAGAACTAGAGAGACCCAGTACTTC. Full variable domain (CDR3 extended with the reference TRBV2 and TRBJ2-5 proteins): EPEVTQTPSHQVTQMGQEVILRCVPISNHLYFYWYRQILGQKVEFLVSFYNNEISEKSEIFDDQFSVERPDGSNFTLKIRSTKLEDSAMYFCASRTRETQYFGPGTRLLVL.